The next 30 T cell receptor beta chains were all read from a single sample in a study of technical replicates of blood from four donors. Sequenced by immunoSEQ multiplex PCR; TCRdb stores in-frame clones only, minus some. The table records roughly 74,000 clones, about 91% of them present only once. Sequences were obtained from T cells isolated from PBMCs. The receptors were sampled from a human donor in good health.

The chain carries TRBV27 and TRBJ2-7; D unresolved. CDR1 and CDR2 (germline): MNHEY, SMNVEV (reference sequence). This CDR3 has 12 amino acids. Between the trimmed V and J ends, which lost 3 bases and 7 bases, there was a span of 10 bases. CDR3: CASSLNSEEQYF. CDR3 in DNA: TGTGCCAGCAGTTTGAACTCCGAAGAGCAGTACTTC.

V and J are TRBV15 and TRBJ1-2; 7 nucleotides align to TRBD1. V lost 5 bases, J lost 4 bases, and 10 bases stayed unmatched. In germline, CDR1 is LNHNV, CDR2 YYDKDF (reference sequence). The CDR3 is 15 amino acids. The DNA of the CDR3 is TGTGCCACCAGCCCGCCGGGACAGCCATCCTATGGCTACACCTTC. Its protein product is CATSPPGQPSYGYTF.

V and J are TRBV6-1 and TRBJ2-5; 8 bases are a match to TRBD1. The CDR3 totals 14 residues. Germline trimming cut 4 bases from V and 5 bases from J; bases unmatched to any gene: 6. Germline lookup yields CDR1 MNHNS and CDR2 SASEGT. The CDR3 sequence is CASSGTGWGETQYF. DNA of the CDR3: TGTGCCAGCAGTGGGACAGGGTGGGGTGAGACCCAGTACTTC.

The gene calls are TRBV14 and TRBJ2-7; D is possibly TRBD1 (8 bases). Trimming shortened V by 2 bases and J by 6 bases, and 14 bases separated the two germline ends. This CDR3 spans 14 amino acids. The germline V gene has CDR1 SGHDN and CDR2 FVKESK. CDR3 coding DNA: TGTGCCAGCAGCCAAACAGGGGGACTATTCGAGCAGTACTTC. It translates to CASSQTGGLFEQYF.

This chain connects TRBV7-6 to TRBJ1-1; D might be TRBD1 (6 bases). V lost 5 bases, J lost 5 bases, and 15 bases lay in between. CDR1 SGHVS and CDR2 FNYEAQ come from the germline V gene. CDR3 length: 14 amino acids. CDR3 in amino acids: CASSPEQGSTEAFF. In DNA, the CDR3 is TGTGCCAGCAGCCCGGAACAGGGATCAACTGAAGCTTTCTTT.

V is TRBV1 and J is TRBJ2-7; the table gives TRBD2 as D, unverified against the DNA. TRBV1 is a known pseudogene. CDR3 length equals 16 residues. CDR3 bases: TGCACCAGCAGCCAAGATGGGGTAGCGGGGTCCTACGAGCAGTACTTC. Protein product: CTSSQDGVAGSYEQYF.

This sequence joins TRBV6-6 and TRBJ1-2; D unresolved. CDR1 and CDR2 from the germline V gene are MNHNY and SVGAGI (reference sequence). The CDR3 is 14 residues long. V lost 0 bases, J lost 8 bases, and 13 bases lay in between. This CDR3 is CASSYSPASEGYTF. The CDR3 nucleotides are TGTGCCAGCAGTTACTCTCCTGCCAGTGAAGGCTACACCTTC.

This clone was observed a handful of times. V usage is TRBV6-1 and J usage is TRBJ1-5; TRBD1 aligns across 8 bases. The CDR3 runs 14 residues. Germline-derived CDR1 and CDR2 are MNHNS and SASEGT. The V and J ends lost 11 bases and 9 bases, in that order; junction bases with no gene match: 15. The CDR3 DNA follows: TGTGCCGGCGAATCAGGACAGGGAGGAGGGCCCCAGCATTTT. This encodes CAGESGQGGGPQHF.

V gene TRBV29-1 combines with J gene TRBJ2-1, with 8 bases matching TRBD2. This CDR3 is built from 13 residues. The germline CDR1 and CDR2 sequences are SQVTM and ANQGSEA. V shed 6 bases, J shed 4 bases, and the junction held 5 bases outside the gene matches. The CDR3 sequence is CSVPGLGYNEQFF. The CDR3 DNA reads TGCAGCGTCCCGGGACTAGGGTACAATGAGCAGTTCTTC.

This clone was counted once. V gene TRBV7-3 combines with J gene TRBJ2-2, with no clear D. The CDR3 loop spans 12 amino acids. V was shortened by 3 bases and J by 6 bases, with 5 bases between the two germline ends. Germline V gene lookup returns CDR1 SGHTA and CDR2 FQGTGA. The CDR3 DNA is TGTGCCAGCAGCTTCGGGTCCGGGGAGCTGTTTTTT. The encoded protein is CASSFGSGELFF.

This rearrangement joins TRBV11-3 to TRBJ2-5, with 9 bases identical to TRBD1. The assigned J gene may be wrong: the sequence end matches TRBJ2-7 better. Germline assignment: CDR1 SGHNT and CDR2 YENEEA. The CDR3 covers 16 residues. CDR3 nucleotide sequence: TGTGCCAGCAGCCTTGAACAGACAGGGGGTTCCTACGAGCAGTACTTC. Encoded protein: CASSLEQTGGSYEQYF.

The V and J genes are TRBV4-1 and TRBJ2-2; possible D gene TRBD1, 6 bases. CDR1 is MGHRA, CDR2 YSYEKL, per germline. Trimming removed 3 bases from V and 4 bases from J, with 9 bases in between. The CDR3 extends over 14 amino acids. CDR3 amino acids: CASSQKTGTGELFF. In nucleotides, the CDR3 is TGCGCCAGCAGCCAGAAGACAGGCACCGGGGAGCTGTTTTTT.

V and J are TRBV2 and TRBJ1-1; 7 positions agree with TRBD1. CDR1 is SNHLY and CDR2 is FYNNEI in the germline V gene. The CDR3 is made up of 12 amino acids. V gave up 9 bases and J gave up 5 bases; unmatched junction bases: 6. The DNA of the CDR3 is TGTGCCAGGAGCCTCAGGGGGACTGAAGCTTTCTTT. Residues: CARSLRGTEAFF.

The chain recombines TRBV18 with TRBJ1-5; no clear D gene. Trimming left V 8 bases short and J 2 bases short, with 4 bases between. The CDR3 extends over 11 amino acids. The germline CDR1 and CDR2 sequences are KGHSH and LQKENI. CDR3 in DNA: TGTGCCAGCGCGGGCAATCAGCCCCAGCATTTT. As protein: CASAGNQPQHF.

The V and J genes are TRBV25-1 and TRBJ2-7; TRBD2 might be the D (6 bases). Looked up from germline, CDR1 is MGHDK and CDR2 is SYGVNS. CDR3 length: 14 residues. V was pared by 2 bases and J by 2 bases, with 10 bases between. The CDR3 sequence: CASSEVAGTYEQYF. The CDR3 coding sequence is TGTGCCAGCAGTGAAGTGGCGGGAACCTACGAGCAGTACTTC.

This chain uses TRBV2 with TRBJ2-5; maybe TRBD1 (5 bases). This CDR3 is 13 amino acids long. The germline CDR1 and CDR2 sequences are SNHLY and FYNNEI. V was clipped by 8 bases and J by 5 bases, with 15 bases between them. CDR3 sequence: CASANFRVETQYF. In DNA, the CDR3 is TGTGCCAGCGCCAATTTCAGGGTTGAGACCCAGTACTTC. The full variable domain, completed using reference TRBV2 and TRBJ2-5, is EPEVTQTPSHQVTQMGQEVILRCVPISNHLYFYWYRQILGQKVEFLVSFYNNEISEKSEIFDDQFSVERPDGSNFTLKIRSTKLEDSAMYFCASANFRVETQYFGPGTRLLVL.

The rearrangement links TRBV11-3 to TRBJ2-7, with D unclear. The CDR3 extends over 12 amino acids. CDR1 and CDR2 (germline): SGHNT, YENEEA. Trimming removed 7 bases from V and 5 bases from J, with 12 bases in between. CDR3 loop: CASTNRIDEQYF. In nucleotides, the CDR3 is TGTGCCAGCACCAACAGAATCGACGAGCAGTACTTC.

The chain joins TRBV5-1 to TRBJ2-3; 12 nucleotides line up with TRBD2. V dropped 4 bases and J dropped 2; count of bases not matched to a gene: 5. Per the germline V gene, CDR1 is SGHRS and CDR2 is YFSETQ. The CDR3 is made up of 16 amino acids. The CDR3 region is CASSRTSGVPTDTQYF. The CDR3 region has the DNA TGCGCCAGCAGCAGGACTAGCGGGGTTCCCACAGATACGCAGTATTTT.

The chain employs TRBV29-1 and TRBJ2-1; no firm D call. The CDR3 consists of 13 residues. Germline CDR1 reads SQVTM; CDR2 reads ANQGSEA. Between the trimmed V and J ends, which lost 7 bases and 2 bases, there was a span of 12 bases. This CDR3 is CSGWQSPYNEQFF. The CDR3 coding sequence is TGCAGCGGTTGGCAGTCCCCCTACAATGAGCAGTTCTTC.

The CDR3 nucleotides are TGTGCCAGCAGCCAAGGAGGAAACACAGATACGCAGTATTTT. Translated: CASSQGGNTDTQYF. The chain employs TRBV4-2 and TRBJ2-3; D is unclear. Between the trimmed V and J ends, which lost 1 base and 2 bases, there was a span of 7 bases. CDR3 length equals 14 residues. In germline, CDR1 is LGHNA, CDR2 YNFKEQ.

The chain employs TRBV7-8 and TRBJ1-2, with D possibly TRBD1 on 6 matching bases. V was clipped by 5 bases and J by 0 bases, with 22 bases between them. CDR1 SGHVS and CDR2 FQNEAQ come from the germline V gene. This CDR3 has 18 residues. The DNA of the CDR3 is TGTGCCAGCAGCCCCCAGGGGACGAAGCGCCGGGCTAACTATGGCTACACCTTC. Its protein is CASSPQGTKRRANYGYTF.

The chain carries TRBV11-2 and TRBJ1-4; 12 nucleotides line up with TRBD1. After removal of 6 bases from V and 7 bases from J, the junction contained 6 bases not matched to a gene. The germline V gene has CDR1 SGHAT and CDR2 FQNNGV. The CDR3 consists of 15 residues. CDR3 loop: CASRPGTGGREKLFF. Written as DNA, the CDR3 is TGTGCCAGCAGGCCCGGGACAGGGGGCCGTGAAAAACTGTTTTTT. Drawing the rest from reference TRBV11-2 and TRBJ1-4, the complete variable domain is EAGVAQSPRYKIIEKRQSVAFWCNPISGHATLYWYQQILGQGPKLLIQFQNNGVVDDSQLPKDRFSAERLKGVDSTLKIQPAKLEDSAVYLCASRPGTGGREKLFFGSGTQLSVL.

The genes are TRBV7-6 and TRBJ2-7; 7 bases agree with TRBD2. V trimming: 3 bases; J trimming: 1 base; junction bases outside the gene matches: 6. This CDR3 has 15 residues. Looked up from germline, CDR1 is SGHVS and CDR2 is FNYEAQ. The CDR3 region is CASSFERGGSYEQYF. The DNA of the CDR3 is TGTGCCAGCAGCTTTGAGAGGGGAGGGTCCTACGAGCAGTACTTC. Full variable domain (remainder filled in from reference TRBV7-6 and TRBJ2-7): GAGVSQSPRYKVTKRGQDVALRCDPISGHVSLYWYRQALGQGPEFLTYFNYEAQQDKSGLPNDRFSAERPEGSISTLTIQRTEQRDSAMYRCASSFERGGSYEQYFGPGTRLTVT.

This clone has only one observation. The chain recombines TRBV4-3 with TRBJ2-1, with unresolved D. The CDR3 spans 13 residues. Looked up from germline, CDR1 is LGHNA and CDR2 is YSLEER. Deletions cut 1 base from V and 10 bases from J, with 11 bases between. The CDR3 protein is CASSQGLRREQFF. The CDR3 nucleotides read TGCGCCAGCAGCCAAGGACTCCGGCGGGAGCAGTTCTTC.

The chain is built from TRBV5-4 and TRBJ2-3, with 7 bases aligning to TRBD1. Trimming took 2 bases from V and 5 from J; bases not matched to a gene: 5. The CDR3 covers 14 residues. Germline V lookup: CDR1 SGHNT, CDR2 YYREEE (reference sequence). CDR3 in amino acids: CASSLTGVGDTQYF. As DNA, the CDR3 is TGTGCCAGCAGCTTAACAGGGGTGGGAGATACGCAGTATTTT.

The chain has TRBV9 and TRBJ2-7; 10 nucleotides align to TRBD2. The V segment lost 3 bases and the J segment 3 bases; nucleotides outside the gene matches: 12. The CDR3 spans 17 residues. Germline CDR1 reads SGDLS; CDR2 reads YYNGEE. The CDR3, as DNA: TGTGCCAGCAGCGCGACGCACCTAGCGGGAGCTCTCTACGAGCAGTACTTC. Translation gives CASSATHLAGALYEQYF.

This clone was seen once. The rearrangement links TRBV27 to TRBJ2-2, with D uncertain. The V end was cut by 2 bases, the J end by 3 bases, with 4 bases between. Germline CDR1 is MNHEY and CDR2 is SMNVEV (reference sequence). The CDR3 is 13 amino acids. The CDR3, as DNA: TGTGCCAGCAGTTTACACTACACCGGGGAGCTGTTTTTT. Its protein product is CASSLHYTGELFF.

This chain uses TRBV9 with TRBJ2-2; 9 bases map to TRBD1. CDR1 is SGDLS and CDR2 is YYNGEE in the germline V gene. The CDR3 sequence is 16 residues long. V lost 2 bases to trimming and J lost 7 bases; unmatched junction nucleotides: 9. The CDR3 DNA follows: TGTGCCAGCAGCGTGGAGGGGGGACAGGGAATCGGGGAGCTGTTTTTT. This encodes CASSVEGGQGIGELFF.

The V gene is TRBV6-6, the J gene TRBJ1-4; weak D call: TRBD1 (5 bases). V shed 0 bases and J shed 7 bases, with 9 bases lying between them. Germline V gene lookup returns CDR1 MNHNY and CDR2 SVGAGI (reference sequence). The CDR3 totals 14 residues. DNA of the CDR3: TGTGCCAGCAGTTACTCGATTCAGGGTGAAAAACTGTTTTTT. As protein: CASSYSIQGEKLFF.

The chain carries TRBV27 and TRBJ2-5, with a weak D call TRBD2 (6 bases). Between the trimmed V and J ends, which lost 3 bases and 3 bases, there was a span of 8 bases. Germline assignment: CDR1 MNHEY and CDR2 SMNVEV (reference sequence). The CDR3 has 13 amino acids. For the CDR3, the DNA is TGTGCCAGCAGTTTGTGGGGGGAAGAGACCCAGTACTTC. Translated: CASSLWGEETQYF.